This T cell receptor (beta chain) emerged from a study of blood T cell repertoires in COVID-19. About the research overall: From the United States, Italy and Spain came samples of acute and convalescent COVID-19. T cells, B-cell-depleted T cells, or PBMCs provided the cDNA or gDNA that served as material.

Study processing details: Reference gene primer amplification in the assay estimated nucleated cell counts. Here immunoSEQ multiplex PCR was the method, and the copy in TCRdb shows in-frame clones only, minus some. V and J calls and clone size are those listed in that table; D and trimming were worked out from the DNA. This sample has tens of thousands of clones, with approximately 89% found just once. The V and J ends lost 4 bases and 1 base respectively, with 9 bases between them. CDR3 size: 13 residues. This sequence joins TRBV5-3 and TRBJ2-7; D call uncertain. TRBV5-3 belongs to the ORF category, with a function that is uncertain. Sequenced sample: peripheral blood. The clonotype was recovered from a human donor in a cohort sampled during active COVID-19. For the CDR3, the DNA is TGTGCCAGAAGCCCGTGGCGGTCCTACGAGCAGTACTTC. Protein sequence: CARSPWRSYEQYF.